This entry describes one T cell receptor beta chain. Original processing notes: Amplified reference gene primers provided the basis for estimating nucleated cell counts. Assay: immunoSEQ multiplex PCR; the TCRdb copy retains only in-frame clones and omits some. V, J and clone size are those of that table, while D and trimming were read from the DNA. The sample has 130,000 or so clones, 85% to 90% seen once. The sample originates from a study of blood T cell repertoires in COVID-19. Study information: Acute and convalescent COVID-19 samples came from the United States, Italy and Spain. Sources were T cells, B-cell-depleted T cells, or PBMCs; the material itself was cDNA or gDNA.

V lost 5 bases to trimming and J lost 5 bases; unmatched junction nucleotides: 6. The CDR3 spans 15 residues. Looked up from germline, CDR1 is SGHNT and CDR2 is YENEEA. The chain joins TRBV11-3 to TRBJ2-2, with 9 bases lining up with TRBD1. This clonotype was sampled from a woman aged 55 to 70 with acute or convalescent COVID-19. The sequencing sample was made of peripheral blood. The CDR3 here is CASSQDRGLTGELFF. DNA for the CDR3: TGTGCCAGCAGCCAGGACAGGGGTCTAACCGGGGAGCTGTTTTTT.